The present T cell receptor beta chain was sequenced within a study of OX40 agonist ivuxolimab in advanced cancers. Study details: Ivuxolimab, which is an agonistic anti-OX40 (CD134) antibody, was administered to the patients. With a range of 23 to 79, age averaged approximately 60 years, and around 83% were male. Notes on the study in general: In the 0.1 to 3.0 mg/kg range, CD4+ and CD8+ blood T cells had expanded clonally by week 6. Clonal expansion in partial responders at 0.1-3.0 mg/kg ranked among the lowest.

As regards this clone: Antigen: not known.

Trimming took 2 bases from V and 0 from J; bases not matched to a gene: 3. The germline V gene has CDR1 MNHNY and CDR2 SVGAGI (reference sequence). The CDR3 totals 16 residues. Data came from immunoSEQ multiplex PCR; TCRdb stores just in-frame clones and leaves some out. The sample lists about 38,000 clones, 80% to 95% occurring once. The sample consisted of CD4+ or CD8+ T cells sorted from blood, taken in a trial of the OX40 agonist ivuxolimab. The receptor was derived from an adult with an advanced solid tumor such as melanoma, head and neck, liver or kidney cancer. The chain employs TRBV6-6 and TRBJ2-2, with TRBD1 identical over 7 bases. CDR3 sequence: CASSYRDSANTGELFF. CDR3 nucleotide sequence: TGTGCCAGCAGTTACCGGGACAGCGCGAACACCGGGGAGCTGTTTTTT.